The 23 T cell receptor beta chains presented below share a single source sample, sequenced in a study of blood T cell repertoires in COVID-19. Assay: immunoSEQ multiplex PCR; the TCRdb copy retains only in-frame clones and omits some. The sample includes fewer than 200,000 clones, about 79% of them seen just once. The material sequenced was PBMCs or T cells enriched from blood (not recorded which). The receptors here all came from a middle-aged man who had recovered from COVID-19.

This sequence joins TRBV2 and TRBJ1-4; D might be TRBD1 (5 bases). CDR1 and CDR2 (germline): SNHLY, FYNNEI. The CDR3 consists of 15 residues. Deletions cut 4 bases from V and 9 bases from J, with 18 bases between. The CDR3, as DNA: TGTGCCAGCAGTGTTAGGAGGGGAGAGGGGAAAAAACTGTTTTTT. It encodes CASSVRRGEGKKLFF.

J is TRBJ1-1 and V is TRBV15; D perhaps matches TRBD1 (6 bases). The CDR3 totals 14 residues. Germline V lookup: CDR1 LNHNV, CDR2 YYDKDF (reference sequence). Trimming removed 5 bases at V and 0 bases at J, with 10 bases between. The DNA for the CDR3 is TGTGCCACCAGCCCTAGGACAGTGAACACTGAAGCTTTCTTT. Amino acids: CATSPRTVNTEAFF.

This clone occurred a few times. The rearrangement links TRBV11-2 to TRBJ1-6; D not certain. V was trimmed by 2 bases and J by 6 bases, leaving 5 bases between them. The CDR3 is 13 amino acids. CDR1 is SGHAT, CDR2 FQNNGV, per germline. This CDR3 is CASSLSVNSPLHF. CDR3 coding DNA: TGTGCCAGCAGCTTATCTGTTAATTCACCCCTCCACTTT.

The V gene is TRBV6-5, the J gene TRBJ1-1, with D unresolved. The CDR3 consists of 12 residues. Germline lookup yields CDR1 MNHEY and CDR2 SVGAGI. Trimming pared 2 bases from V and 2 bases from J, leaving 3 bases between. CDR3 DNA sequence: TGTGCCAGCAGTTACCATAACACTGAAGCTTTCTTT. It is translated as CASSYHNTEAFF.

Worth noting for this clone: The same CDR3 can be traced to other DNA sequences in this sample. The chain carries TRBV5-1 and TRBJ2-7, with 7 bases lining up with TRBD1. The CDR3 runs 14 residues. V was pared by 4 bases and J by 2 bases, with 6 bases of the junction left unmatched. CDR1 SGHRS and CDR2 YFSETQ come from the germline V gene. CDR3 DNA sequence: TGCGCCAGCAGCCCAACTGGGACAGCCTACGAGCAGTACTTC. This translates into CASSPTGTAYEQYF.

The rearrangement links TRBV7-9 to TRBJ1-1; D may be TRBD1 (5 bases). The CDR3 sequence is 15 residues long. Trimming shortened V by 2 bases and J by 0 bases, and 10 bases separated the two germline ends. The germline gives CDR1 SEHNR, CDR2 FQNEAQ (reference sequence). The CDR3: CASSLPQGMNTEAFF. CDR3 coding DNA: TGTGCCAGCAGCTTACCCCAGGGAATGAACACTGAAGCTTTCTTT.

The chain uses TRBV2 and TRBJ2-3; 9 nucleotides line up with TRBD1. With V trimmed by 7 bases and J by 5 bases, 10 bases remained unmatched. Germline assignment: CDR1 SNHLY and CDR2 FYNNEI. The CDR3 runs to 15 residues. The CDR3: CASTLTGGDRDTQYF. CDR3 sequence (DNA): TGTGCCAGCACTTTGACAGGGGGTGACCGAGATACGCAGTATTTT.

This rearrangement joins TRBV5-1 to TRBJ2-7; 9 bases fit TRBD1. Unmatched junction bases numbered 9, after V lost 4 bases and J lost 7 bases. This CDR3 has 14 amino acids. CDR1 and CDR2 from the germline V gene are SGHRS and YFSETQ. The chain's CDR3 is CASSPEGQGREQYF. CDR3 nucleotide sequence: TGCGCCAGCAGCCCGGAGGGACAGGGCAGGGAGCAGTACTTC.

The chain's CDR3 is CATGQGRGDTQYF. For the CDR3, the DNA is TGTGCCACGGGACAGGGGAGGGGGGATACGCAGTATTTT. The chain is built from TRBV10-3 and TRBJ2-3, with 10 bases fitting TRBD1. Per germline, CDR1 ENHRY and CDR2 SYGVKD. CDR3 length: 13 amino acids. Trimming removed 10 bases from V and 6 bases from J; junction bases left unmatched: 7.

The chain recombines TRBV7-9 with TRBJ2-5; 11 positions agree with TRBD2. There are 16 residues in the CDR3. The V gene's germline CDR1 is SEHNR and CDR2 FQNEAQ (reference sequence). After removal of 0 bases from V and 5 bases from J, the junction contained 5 bases not matched to a gene. The CDR3 DNA sequence: TGTGCCAGCAGCTTAGCCCTAGCGGGGGGCGACGAGACCCAGTACTTC. It encodes CASSLALAGGDETQYF.

This clone was detected once. V usage is TRBV7-2 and J usage is TRBJ1-5, with D possibly being TRBD1 (6 bases). This CDR3 contains 13 residues. Germline-derived CDR1 and CDR2 are SGHTA and FQGNSA. The V end lost 4 bases, the J end lost 6 bases, and 10 bases lay between the germline ends. The CDR3 sequence: CASSSQGSQPQHF. CDR3 nucleotides: TGTGCCAGCAGCTCGCAGGGGTCTCAGCCCCAGCATTTT. Full variable domain (remainder filled in from reference TRBV7-2 and TRBJ1-5): GAGVSQSPSNKVTEKGKDVELRCDPISGHTALYWYRQSLGQGLEFLIYFQGNSAPDKSGLPSDRFSAERTGGSVSTLTIQRTQQEDSAVYLCASSSQGSQPQHFGDGTRLSIL.

The chain couples TRBV9 to TRBJ2-1, with 11 bases aligning to TRBD1. With V trimmed by 0 bases and J by 7 bases, 3 bases remained unmatched. CDR1 and CDR2 from the germline V gene are SGDLS and YYNGEE. The CDR3 extends over 15 amino acids. CDR3: CASSVGGQGANEQFF. Here the CDR3 DNA reads TGTGCCAGCAGCGTAGGAGGACAGGGGGCGAATGAGCAGTTCTTC.

The chain joins TRBV29-1 to TRBJ2-3; D call uncertain. The CDR3 totals 13 residues. The ends were cut back, 4 bases at V and 2 bases at J, with 10 bases in the middle. Germline V lookup: CDR1 SQVTM, CDR2 ANQGSEA. CDR3 in amino acids: CSVGGRSTDTQYF. The CDR3 DNA is TGCAGCGTTGGCGGCCGTTCCACAGATACGCAGTATTTT.

This sequence joins TRBV30 and TRBJ2-4; 7 nucleotides agree with TRBD1. This CDR3 comprises 13 residues. The ends lost 0 bases at V and 15 bases at J; junction bases unmatched: 11. Germline V gene sequence: CDR1 GTSNPN, CDR2 SVGIG (reference sequence). CDR3 loop: CAWSVQGTEVWYF. In DNA, the CDR3 is TGTGCCTGGAGTGTACAGGGGACCGAGGTGTGGTACTTC.

This clone came up a few times. V usage is TRBV11-2 and J usage is TRBJ2-2, with a possible D match to TRBD2 (5 bases). Trimming took 0 bases from V and 6 from J, leaving 14 bases between them. The germline V gene has CDR1 SGHAT and CDR2 FQNNGV. This CDR3 is 16 amino acids long. This chain's CDR3 is CASSLDRGFNPGELFF. In nucleotides, the CDR3 is TGTGCCAGCAGCTTAGATCGGGGTTTTAACCCCGGGGAGCTGTTTTTT.

This chain uses TRBV28 with TRBJ2-3, with D perhaps matching TRBD1 (6 bases). V lost 5 bases and J lost 0, with 15 bases in between. Germline loops: CDR1 MDHEN, CDR2 SYDVKM. This CDR3 is built from 16 residues. CDR3 residues: CASSPPQGPSTDTQYF. The CDR3 nucleotides read TGTGCCAGCAGTCCCCCACAGGGACCCAGCACAGATACGCAGTATTTT.

The V gene is TRBV3-1 (or the pseudogene TRBV3-2), the J gene TRBJ2-1; 9 bases agree with TRBD2. Per the germline V gene, CDR1 is LGHDT and CDR2 is YNNKEL (reference sequence). CDR3 length: 14 amino acids. Trimming took 3 bases from V and 7 from J; bases not matched to a gene: 4. DNA of the CDR3: TGTGCCAGCAGCCAGCGGGGGGGCTTTAATGAGCAGTTCTTC. Translated, it gives CASSQRGGFNEQFF.

J is TRBJ2-7 and V is TRBV30; D unclear. In germline, CDR1 is GTSNPN, CDR2 SVGIG (reference sequence). The V end lost 2 bases, the J end lost 3 bases, and 8 bases lay between the germline ends. The CDR3 is made up of 12 amino acids. The DNA for the CDR3 is TGTGCCTGGAGTAGGTCTAGCTACGAGCAGTACTTC. It codes for CAWSRSSYEQYF.

This chain joins TRBV6-6 and TRBJ1-1, with a possible D match to TRBD1 (6 bases). Between the trimmed V and J ends, which lost 4 bases and 5 bases, there was a span of 14 bases. This CDR3 has 14 residues. Germline lookup yields CDR1 MNHNY and CDR2 SVGAGI (reference sequence). The CDR3 spells CASSSGTGYTEAFF. The DNA for the CDR3 is TGTGCCAGCAGTTCCGGTACAGGGTATACTGAAGCTTTCTTT.

The gene calls are TRBV19 and TRBJ2-1, with 8 bases fitting TRBD2. The CDR3 loop spans 16 amino acids. With V trimmed by 3 bases and J by 4 bases, 8 bases remained unmatched. The germline V gene has CDR1 LNHDA and CDR2 SQIVND (reference sequence). CDR3 amino acids: CASSISISGDYNEQFF. For the CDR3, the DNA is TGTGCCAGTAGTATCTCGATTAGCGGGGATTACAATGAGCAGTTCTTC.

The rearrangement links TRBV19 to TRBJ1-1, with 7 bases fitting TRBD1. Per germline, CDR1 LNHDA and CDR2 SQIVND (reference sequence). Trimming took 6 bases from V and 6 from J; bases not matched to a gene: 4. The CDR3 covers 12 residues. The CDR3 nucleotides are TGTGCCAGTAGAAACAGGGGTCCTGAAGCTTTCTTT. It codes for CASRNRGPEAFF.

The chain is built from TRBV6-1 and TRBJ2-5, with 8 nucleotides matching TRBD2. J was trimmed by 4 bases and V by 0 bases; bases with no gene match: 4. In germline, CDR1 is MNHNS, CDR2 SASEGT. The CDR3 loop spans 15 amino acids. CDR3 coding DNA: TGTGCCAGCAGTGAAGCGGGGCGGGGGGCAGAGACCCAGTACTTC. The encoded protein is CASSEAGRGAETQYF.

This rearrangement joins TRBV29-1 to TRBJ1-4, with a weak D call TRBD1 (6 bases). The V and J ends lost 5 bases and 0 bases respectively, with 10 bases between them. The CDR3 runs 14 residues. CDR1 SQVTM and CDR2 ANQGSEA come from the germline V gene. The CDR3, as DNA: TGCAGCGTTTCGACAGGCGCAACTAATGAAAAACTGTTTTTT. Its protein is CSVSTGATNEKLFF.